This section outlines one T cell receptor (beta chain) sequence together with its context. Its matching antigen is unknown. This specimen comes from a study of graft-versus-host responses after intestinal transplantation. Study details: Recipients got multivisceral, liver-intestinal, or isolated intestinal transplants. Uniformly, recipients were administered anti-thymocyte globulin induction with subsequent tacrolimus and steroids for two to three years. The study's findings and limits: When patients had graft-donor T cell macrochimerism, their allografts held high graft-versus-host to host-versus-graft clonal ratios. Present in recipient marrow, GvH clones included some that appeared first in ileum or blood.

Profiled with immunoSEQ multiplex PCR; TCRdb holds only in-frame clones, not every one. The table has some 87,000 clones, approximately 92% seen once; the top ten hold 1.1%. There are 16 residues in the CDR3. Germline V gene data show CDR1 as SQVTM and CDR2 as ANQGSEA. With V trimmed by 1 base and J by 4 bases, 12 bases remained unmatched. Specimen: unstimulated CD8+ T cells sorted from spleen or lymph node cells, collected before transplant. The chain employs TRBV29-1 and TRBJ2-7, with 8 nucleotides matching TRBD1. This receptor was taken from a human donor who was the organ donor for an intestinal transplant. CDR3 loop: CSVEVWPGQGTYEQYF. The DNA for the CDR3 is TGCAGCGTTGAAGTGTGGCCCGGACAGGGAACTTACGAGCAGTACTTC.